Below, 20 T cell receptor beta chains from the same sample are listed, as sequenced in a study of cytomegalovirus exposure and HLA in healthy donors (dated by TCRdb to 2017 to 2019). The library was made by the immunoSEQ multiplex PCR assay. The multiplex PCR relied on a mix of 60 forward primers for TCR Vbeta segments and 13 reverse primers for TCR Jbeta segments. TCRdb stores this immuneACCESS table with in-frame sequences only. Part of the clones is absent; in the studies checked, under half of the shortfall reflects unresolved V genes, and no reason is known for the rest. This sample holds over 120,000 clones; 70% to 85% were observed only once. The ten largest clonotypes hold about 1.5% of the sample. What was sequenced was PBMCs. These receptors were obtained from a man under 40 in good health and CMV-seropositive.

The rearrangement joins TRBV5-1 to TRBJ1-3; 10 bases align to TRBD1. The CDR3 runs 16 residues. Germline V gene data show CDR1 as SGHRS and CDR2 as YFSETQ. V lost 0 bases and J lost 4; bases outside the gene matches: 4. CDR3 nucleotide sequence: TGCGCCAGCAGCTTGGGACAGGGGGCAGCAGGAAACACCATATATTTT. It encodes CASSLGQGAAGNTIYF.

This chain uses TRBV5-1 with TRBJ2-5; TRBD2 agrees at 10 bases. This CDR3 is built from 15 residues. Germline V gene data show CDR1 as SGHRS and CDR2 as YFSETQ. V lost 4 bases to trimming and J lost 3 bases; unmatched junction nucleotides: 6. The CDR3 region is CASSLSGGPEETQYF. CDR3 bases: TGCGCCAGCAGCCTTAGCGGGGGGCCTGAAGAGACCCAGTACTTC.

The rearrangement uses TRBV11-2 and TRBJ2-3, with 7 bases fitting TRBD1. The V gene's germline CDR1 is SGHAT and CDR2 FQNNGV. V was clipped by 4 bases and J by 3 bases; unmatched bases: 7. CDR3 length: 15 amino acids. CDR3 amino acids: CASSSSGTATDTQYF. For the CDR3, the DNA is TGTGCCAGCAGCTCGTCCGGGACAGCGACAGATACGCAGTATTTT. Filled out from reference TRBV11-2 and TRBJ2-3, the complete variable domain reads EAGVAQSPRYKIIEKRQSVAFWCNPISGHATLYWYQQILGQGPKLLIQFQNNGVVDDSQLPKDRFSAERLKGVDSTLKIQPAKLEDSAVYLCASSSSGTATDTQYFGPGTRLTVL.

This clone was counted a single time. The chain joins TRBV29-1 to TRBJ1-2, with D perhaps matching TRBD1 (6 bases). Germline V gene sequence: CDR1 SQVTM, CDR2 ANQGSEA. The germline V and J ends were trimmed by 7 bases and 0 bases, with 21 bases remaining between them. CDR3 length equals 16 residues. The CDR3 protein is CSAPEGSGVANYGYTF. The DNA for the CDR3 is TGCAGCGCCCCAGAGGGGTCAGGGGTAGCTAACTATGGCTACACCTTC.

This clone was recorded a few times. V and J are TRBV2 and TRBJ2-1; D is perhaps TRBD1 (6 bases). The CDR3 length is 15 residues. V lost 0 bases to trimming and J lost 4 bases, with 10 bases between them. The V gene's germline CDR1 is SNHLY and CDR2 FYNNEI. CDR3 region: CASSEAPTGYNEQFF. CDR3 DNA sequence: TGTGCCAGCAGTGAAGCGCCAACAGGGTACAATGAGCAGTTCTTC.

The chain is built from TRBV5-4 and TRBJ2-5; TRBD2 agrees at 10 bases. The CDR3 loop spans 17 amino acids. Per germline, CDR1 SGHNT and CDR2 YYREEE (reference sequence). The J segment lost 5 bases and the V segment lost 2 bases, leaving 12 bases of the junction unmatched. CDR3 loop: CASSFVRASGSGETQYF. The CDR3, as DNA: TGTGCCAGCAGCTTTGTCAGGGCTAGCGGGAGCGGGGAGACCCAGTACTTC.

The chain employs TRBV10-3 and TRBJ2-5; 9 nucleotides agree with TRBD2. CDR1 and CDR2 from the germline V gene are ENHRY and SYGVKD. The V segment lost 6 bases and the J segment 2 bases; nucleotides outside the gene matches: 7. This CDR3 contains 15 residues. The CDR3 sequence is CAISLGLALQETQYF. CDR3 in DNA: TGTGCCATCAGCCTCGGACTAGCGTTGCAAGAGACCCAGTACTTC.

The CDR3, as DNA: TGTGCCAGCAGTTATCTTTGGGGCAGGCCATCGGCAGATACGCAGTATTTT. Its protein product is CASSYLWGRPSADTQYF. This sequence joins TRBV6-7 and TRBJ2-3, with D perhaps TRBD1 (5 bases). TRBV6-7 is sorted into the ORF group, with uncertain function. This CDR3 has 17 residues. V lost 3 bases and J 4 bases, leaving 20 bases between the germline ends.

The rearrangement joins TRBV19 to TRBJ1-1; D is uncertain. Germline V gene data show CDR1 as LNHDA and CDR2 as SQIVND (reference sequence). The V and J ends lost 1 base and 3 bases respectively, with 6 bases between them. CDR3 size: 13 residues. The CDR3 protein is CASSIAEDTEAFF. The CDR3 DNA sequence: TGTGCCAGTAGTATAGCCGAGGACACTGAAGCTTTCTTT.

This rearrangement joins TRBV7-2 to TRBJ2-7; a possible D gene is TRBD2 (5 bases). Trimming cost V 2 bases and J 6 bases, with 14 bases left between them. The length of the CDR3 is 14 residues. Germline CDR1 and CDR2: SGHTA and FQGNSA. CDR3 in amino acids: CASSLYNSVGEQYF. As DNA, the CDR3 is TGTGCCAGCAGCTTATATAATAGCGTAGGCGAGCAGTACTTC.

The chain carries TRBV9 and TRBJ2-5; TRBD1 matches at 10 bases. The CDR3 runs 17 residues. Germline V gene data show CDR1 as SGDLS and CDR2 as YYNGEE. The V segment lost 3 bases and the J segment 3 bases; nucleotides outside the gene matches: 11. This CDR3 reads CASSGAPGQGIEETQYF. CDR3 nucleotides: TGTGCCAGCAGCGGGGCCCCGGGACAGGGGATAGAAGAGACCCAGTACTTC. Supplemented by reference TRBV9 and TRBJ2-5, the full variable domain reads DSGVTQTPKHLITATGQRVTLRCSPRSGDLSVYWYQQSLDQGLQFLIQYYNGEERAKGNILERFSAQQFPDLHSELNLSSLELGDSALYFCASSGAPGQGIEETQYFGPGTRLLVL.

The genes are TRBV5-1 and TRBJ2-1; TRBD2 is a possible D gene (5 bases). V lost 4 bases and J 4 bases, leaving 15 bases between the germline ends. Looked up from germline, CDR1 is SGHRS and CDR2 is YFSETQ. The CDR3 contains 15 residues. The CDR3 DNA follows: TGCGCCAGCAGCCTGATACCGGGAAGTTACAATGAGCAGTTCTTC. Its translation is CASSLIPGSYNEQFF.

Comments on this clone: A read error may produce the germline difference seen at one junction end. The gene calls are TRBV4-2 and TRBJ1-1; TRBD1 aligns across 9 bases. This CDR3 is built from 16 residues. Germline CDR1 LGHNA, CDR2 YNFKEQ. The CDR3 DNA sequence: TGTGCCAGCAGCGACCTGGGGGACAGGGTTGACACTGGAGCTTTCTTT. Protein product: CASSDLGDRVDTGAFF.

The chain uses TRBV5-8 and TRBJ2-3, with D hard to call. Trimming cost V 0 bases and J 2 bases, with 7 bases left between them. This CDR3 region has 14 residues. CDR1 is SGHTS and CDR2 is YDEGEE in the germline V gene. CDR3 region: CASSLALFTDTQYF. CDR3 DNA sequence: TGTGCCAGCAGCTTGGCCTTGTTCACAGATACGCAGTATTTT. Complete variable domain (other parts from reference TRBV5-8 and TRBJ2-3): EAGVTQSPTHLIKTRGQQATLRCSPISGHTSVYWYQQALGLGLQFLLWYDEGEERNRGNFPPRFSGRQFPNYSSELNVNALELEDSALYLCASSLALFTDTQYFGPGTRLTVL.

Notes on this clone: Other nucleotide sequences in the sample specify the same CDR3. The chain combines TRBV30 with TRBJ2-7; 11 bases match TRBD1. With 2 bases clipped from V and 2 bases from J, the junction kept 2 bases outside the gene matches. The CDR3 is 14 residues long. The germline gives CDR1 GTSNPN, CDR2 SVGIG (reference sequence). The CDR3 sequence: CAWSPGQGAYEQYF. Written as DNA, the CDR3 is TGTGCCTGGAGTCCGGGACAGGGGGCCTACGAGCAGTACTTC.

This rearrangement joins TRBV5-5 to TRBJ2-5; D is possibly TRBD1 (6 bases). The germline V gene has CDR1 SGHKS and CDR2 YYEKEE (reference sequence). The CDR3 sequence is 14 residues long. V lost 3 bases and J lost 4, with 13 bases in between. The CDR3 DNA reads TGTGCCAGCAGCTGGGGGCAAGGGCGAGAGACCCAGTACTTC. Its protein product is CASSWGQGRETQYF. The full variable domain, its missing parts supplied by reference TRBV5-5 and TRBJ2-5, is DAGVTQSPTHLIKTRGQQVTLRCSPISGHKSVSWYQQVLGQGPQFIFQYYEKEERGRGNFPDRFSARQFPNYSSELNVNALLLGDSALYLCASSWGQGRETQYFGPGTRLLVL.

V is TRBV19 and J is TRBJ1-2; 8 bases match TRBD1. With 3 bases clipped from V and 6 bases from J, the junction kept 6 bases outside the gene matches. Germline V lookup: CDR1 LNHDA, CDR2 SQIVND (reference sequence). CDR3 length equals 14 residues. DNA of the CDR3: TGTGCCAGTAGTATTCGGACAGGGCGGAATGGCTACACCTTC. Its translation is CASSIRTGRNGYTF.

The chain carries TRBV28 and TRBJ1-1; 9 nucleotides align to TRBD1. The V gene's germline CDR1 is MDHEN and CDR2 SYDVKM. The CDR3 totals 15 residues. V gave up 4 bases and J gave up 5 bases; unmatched junction bases: 8. The CDR3 sequence is CASSSPQGASTEAFF. DNA for the CDR3: TGTGCCAGCAGTTCTCCACAGGGGGCAAGTACTGAAGCTTTCTTT.

The chain couples TRBV4-1 to TRBJ1-6; D is unresolved. Trimming stripped 0 bases from V and 11 bases from J, with 17 bases between. CDR1 and CDR2 from the germline V gene are MGHRA and YSYEKL. The CDR3 spans 16 residues. The CDR3 region is CASSQDGRGWGAPLHF. The CDR3 DNA reads TGCGCCAGCAGCCAAGATGGCCGCGGATGGGGAGCACCCCTCCACTTT.

This clone was recorded at least ten times. This rearrangement joins TRBV2 to TRBJ2-7, with D possibly TRBD2 on 6 matching bases. CDR1 is SNHLY, CDR2 FYNNEI, per germline. The V end lost 2 bases, the J end lost 6 bases, and 20 bases lay between the germline ends. This CDR3 spans 16 amino acids. CDR3 sequence: CASSERVAGGNREQYF. The CDR3, as DNA: TGTGCCAGCAGTGAAAGGGTGGCAGGAGGGAACCGCGAGCAGTACTTC.